This is a list of T cell receptor beta chains from one sample in a study of CD8+ T cells in alopecia areata. Sequenced by immunoSEQ multiplex PCR; TCRdb stores in-frame clones only, minus some. This table holds around 140,000 clones, 85% to 90% found once. The material was CD8+ T cells sorted from blood, obtained at week 4, from a patient treated with tofacitinib. The receptors derive from a human donor with alopecia areata. CDR3s include the opening cysteine and the closing phenylalanine or tryptophan.

TRBV25-1,CASRDYNVEQFF
TRBV29-1,CSVGRQGEFNEQFF
TRBV28,CASISSGRANEQFF
TRBV29-1,CSAKLAGEHEQFF
TRBV29-1,CSVEFGEAFF
TRBV9,CASSVEQGGGSGEQFF
TRBV7-6,CASSFDRGDEQFF
TRBV7-9,CASYTAGGDTDTQYF
TRBV6-5,CASSSDRSDTGELFF
TRBV19,CASSPHIKSQSRANVLTF
TRBV11-2,CASSLAHTGSGGELFF
TRBV29-1,CSVDPSNNEQFF
TRBV6-5,CASSSNPTANEQFF
TRBV7-9,CASTNPGQGASYGYTF
TRBV29-1,CSVPTVRETQYF
TRBV7-9,CASSPGRVAGNTIYF
TRBV7-9,CASSYETGNETQYF
TRBV2,CASSWTADATYSGANVLTF
TRBV7-8,CASSSRGAGPRTTQYF
TRBV6-5,CASSLASSYEQYF
TRBV14,CASSQATGETQYF
TRBV6-6,CASSYQTYEQYF
TRBV6-6,CASSYFRGPTGELFF
TRBV7-9,CASSLARGGSPDTQYF
TRBV5-1,CASSLGTETHEQYF
TRBV4-1,CASSQEYNYEQYF
TRBV5-6,CASSPGLAIYEQYF
TRBV18,CASSPPGVRGPKNIQYF
TRBV19,CASSFDGTTYEQYF
TRBV7-3,CASSTAGDTQYF
TRBV19,CASSPGRGQGGYEQYF
TRBV5-4,CASSLEAGPVGELFF
TRBV14,CASSQDSEGALEQFF
TRBV15,CATSRSGGPGTDTQYF
TRBV25-1,CASSASVGTSGGSYEQYF
TRBV6-1,CASSAPYEQYF
TRBV19,CASSPVGSSYNEQFF
TRBV29-1,CSGGTSGGITDTQYF
TRBV7-7,CASSPGTVYEQYF
TRBV28,CASRGQGSYEQYF
TRBV2,CARRQGANGEAFF
TRBV6-5,CASSYYPGQGHEQFF
TRBV15,CATSRARGLVDLDEQYF
TRBV5-6,CASIGRSTGELFF